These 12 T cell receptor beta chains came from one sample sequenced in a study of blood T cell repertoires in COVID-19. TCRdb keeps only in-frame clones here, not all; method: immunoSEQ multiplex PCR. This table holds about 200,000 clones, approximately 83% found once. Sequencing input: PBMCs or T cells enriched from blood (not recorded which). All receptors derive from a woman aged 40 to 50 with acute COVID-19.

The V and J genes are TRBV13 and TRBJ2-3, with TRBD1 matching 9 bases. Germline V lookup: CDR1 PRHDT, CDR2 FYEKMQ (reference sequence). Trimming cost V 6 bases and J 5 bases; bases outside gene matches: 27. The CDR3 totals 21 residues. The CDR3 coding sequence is TGTGCCAGCAGTTATGCCTCCCGGGACAGGGAGGCCCTTACCTTCGGAGATACGCAGTATTTT. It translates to CASSYASRDREALTFGDTQYF.

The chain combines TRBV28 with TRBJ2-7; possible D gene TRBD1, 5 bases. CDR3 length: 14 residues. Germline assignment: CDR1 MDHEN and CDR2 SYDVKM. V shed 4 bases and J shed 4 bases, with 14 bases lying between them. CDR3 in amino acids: CASSSPRGVYEQYF. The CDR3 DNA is TGTGCCAGCAGTTCCCCTAGGGGTGTGTACGAGCAGTACTTC.

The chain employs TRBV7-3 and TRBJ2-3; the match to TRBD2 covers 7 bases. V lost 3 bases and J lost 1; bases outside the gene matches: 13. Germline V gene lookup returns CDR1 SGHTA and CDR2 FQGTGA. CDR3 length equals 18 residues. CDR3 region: CASSLTSSGSGGTDTQYF. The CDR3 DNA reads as TGTGCCAGCAGCTTGACGTCGTCCGGGAGCGGGGGCACAGATACGCAGTATTTT. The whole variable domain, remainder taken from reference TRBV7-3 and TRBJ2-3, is GAGVSQTPSNKVTEKGKYVELRCDPISGHTALYWYRQSLGQGPEFLIYFQGTGAADDSGLPNDRFFAVRPEGSVSTLKIQRTERGDSAVYLCASSLTSSGSGGTDTQYFGPGTRLTVL.

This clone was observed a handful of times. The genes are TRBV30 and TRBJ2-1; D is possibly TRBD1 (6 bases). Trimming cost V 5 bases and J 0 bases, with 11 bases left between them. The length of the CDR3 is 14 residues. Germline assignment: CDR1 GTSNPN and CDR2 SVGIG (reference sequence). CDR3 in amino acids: CAWARDISYNEQFF. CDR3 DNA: TGTGCCTGGGCCCGGGACATCTCCTACAATGAGCAGTTCTTC.

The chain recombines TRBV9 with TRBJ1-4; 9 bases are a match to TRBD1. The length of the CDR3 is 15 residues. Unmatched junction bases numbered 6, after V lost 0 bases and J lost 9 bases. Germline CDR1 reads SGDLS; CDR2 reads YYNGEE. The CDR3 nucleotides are TGTGCCAGCAGCGTAGAAGGGACAGGGATGAAAAAACTGTTTTTT. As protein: CASSVEGTGMKKLFF.

CDR3 region: CATSAGNTEAFF. The CDR3 DNA sequence: TGTGCCACCAGTGCGGGGAACACTGAAGCTTTCTTT. The J gene is TRBJ1-1, the V gene TRBV24-1; no clear D gene. This CDR3 contains 12 residues. The V and J ends lost 5 bases and 1 base respectively, with 4 bases between them. The germline gives CDR1 KGHDR, CDR2 SFDVKD.

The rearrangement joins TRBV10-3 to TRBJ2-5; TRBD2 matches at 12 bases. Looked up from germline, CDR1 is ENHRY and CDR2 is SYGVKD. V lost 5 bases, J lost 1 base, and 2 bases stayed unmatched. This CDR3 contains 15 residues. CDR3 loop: CAISSSGRAQETQYF. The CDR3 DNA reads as TGTGCCATCAGTTCTAGCGGGAGGGCCCAAGAGACCCAGTACTTC.

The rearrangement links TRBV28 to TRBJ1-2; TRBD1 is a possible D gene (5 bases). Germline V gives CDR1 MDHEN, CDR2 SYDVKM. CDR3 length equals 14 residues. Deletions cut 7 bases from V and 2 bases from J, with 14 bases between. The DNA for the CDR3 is TGTGCCAGCAAGGTAGACAGACAGAACTATGGCTACACCTTC. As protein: CASKVDRQNYGYTF.

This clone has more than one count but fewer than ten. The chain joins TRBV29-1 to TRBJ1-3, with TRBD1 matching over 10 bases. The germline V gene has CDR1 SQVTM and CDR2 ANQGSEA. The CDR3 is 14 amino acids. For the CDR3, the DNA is TGCAGTTTTCCGGACAGGGGGTGGGGAAACACCATATATTTT. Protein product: CSFPDRGWGNTIYF.

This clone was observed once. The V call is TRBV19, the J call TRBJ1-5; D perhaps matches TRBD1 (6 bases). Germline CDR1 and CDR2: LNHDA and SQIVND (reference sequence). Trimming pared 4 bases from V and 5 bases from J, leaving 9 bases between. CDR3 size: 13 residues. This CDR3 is CASSNQGHQPQHF. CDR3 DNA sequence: TGTGCCAGTAGTAACCAGGGGCATCAGCCCCAGCATTTT.

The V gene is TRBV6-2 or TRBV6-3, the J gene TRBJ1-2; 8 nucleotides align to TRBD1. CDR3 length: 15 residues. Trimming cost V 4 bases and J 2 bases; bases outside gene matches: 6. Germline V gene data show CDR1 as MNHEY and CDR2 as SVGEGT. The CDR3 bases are TGTGCCAGCAGTTCCGGACAGGGTAGGAACTATGGCTACACCTTC. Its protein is CASSSGQGRNYGYTF.

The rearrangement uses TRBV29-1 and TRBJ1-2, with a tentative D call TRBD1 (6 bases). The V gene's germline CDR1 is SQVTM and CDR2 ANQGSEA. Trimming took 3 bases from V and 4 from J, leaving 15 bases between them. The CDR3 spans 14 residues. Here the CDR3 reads CSVENRDLLYGYTF. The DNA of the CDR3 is TGCAGCGTTGAGAACAGGGATCTACTCTATGGCTACACCTTC.